The source of this TCR beta chain is a study of shared clonotypes between healthy human individuals. Study-wide points: The naive CD4 repertoires of a handful of donors were compared, and approximately 5% of clonotypes were shared.

This clone was observed once. What it binds is not known. Germline CDR1 MNHEY, CDR2 SMNVEV (reference sequence). This CDR3 spans 15 amino acids. V lost 6 bases, J lost 3 bases, and 9 bases stayed unmatched. This table comes from immunoSEQ multiplex PCR, and its TCRdb copy is limited to in-frame clones, with some not included. This table has about 2.4 million clones, 93% appearing once. This TCR came from a man in his late teens or twenties in good health. Some clones in this sample may be carry-over from other donors' samples. The chain joins TRBV27 to TRBJ1-1; the match to TRBD1 covers 8 bases. The specimen was naive CD4+ T cells from PBMCs. Subset indicated: CD45RA+ positively selected. DNA for the CDR3: TGTGCCAGCAGACCGACGGACAGGGCCTACACTGAAGCTTTCTTT. It codes for CASRPTDRAYTEAFF.